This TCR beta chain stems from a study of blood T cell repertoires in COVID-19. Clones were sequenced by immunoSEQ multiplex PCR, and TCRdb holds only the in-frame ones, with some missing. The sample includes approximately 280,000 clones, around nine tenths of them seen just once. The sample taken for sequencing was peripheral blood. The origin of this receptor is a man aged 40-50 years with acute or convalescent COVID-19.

The DNA of the CDR3 is TGTGCCTGGAGTCAAGGACAGGGGAAAGCTTTCTTT. This codes for CAWSQGQGKAFF. This chain links TRBV30 with TRBJ1-1; 9 nucleotides align to TRBD1. The CDR3 is made up of 12 amino acids. J was trimmed by 9 bases and V by 2 bases; bases with no gene match: 4. In germline, CDR1 is GTSNPN, CDR2 SVGIG (reference sequence).